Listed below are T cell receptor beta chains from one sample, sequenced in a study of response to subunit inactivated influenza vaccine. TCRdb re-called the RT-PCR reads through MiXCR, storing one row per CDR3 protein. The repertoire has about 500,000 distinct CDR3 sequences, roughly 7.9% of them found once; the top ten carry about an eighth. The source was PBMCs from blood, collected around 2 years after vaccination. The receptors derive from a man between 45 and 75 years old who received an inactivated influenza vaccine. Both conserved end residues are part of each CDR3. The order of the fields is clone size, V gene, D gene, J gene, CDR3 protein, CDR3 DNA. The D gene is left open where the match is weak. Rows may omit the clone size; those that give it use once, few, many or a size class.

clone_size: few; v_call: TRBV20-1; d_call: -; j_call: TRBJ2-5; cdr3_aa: CSARRAAGETQYF; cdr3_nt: TGCAGTGCTAGGAGGGCCGCGGGGGAGACCCAGTACTTC
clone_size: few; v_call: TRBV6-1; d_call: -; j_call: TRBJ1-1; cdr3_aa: CASSPLGRNTEAFF; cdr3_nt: TGTGCCAGCAGCCCACTCGGGCGGAACACTGAAGCTTTCTTT
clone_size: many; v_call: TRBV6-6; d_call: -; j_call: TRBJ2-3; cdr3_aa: CASRAGADTQYF; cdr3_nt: TGTGCCAGCAGGGCAGGGGCAGATACGCAGTATTTT
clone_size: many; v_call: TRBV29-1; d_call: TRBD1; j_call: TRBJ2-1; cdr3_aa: CSVDRGPYNEQFF; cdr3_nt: TGCAGCGTTGATAGGGGGCCGTACAATGAGCAGTTCTTC
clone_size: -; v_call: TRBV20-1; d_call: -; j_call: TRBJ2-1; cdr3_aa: CSGSSYNEQFF; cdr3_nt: TGCAGTGGAAGCTCCTACAATGAGCAGTTCTTC
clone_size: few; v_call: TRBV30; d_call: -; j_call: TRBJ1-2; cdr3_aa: CAWSGGLYGYTF; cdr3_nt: TGTGCCTGGAGTGGGGGACTGTATGGCTACACCTTC
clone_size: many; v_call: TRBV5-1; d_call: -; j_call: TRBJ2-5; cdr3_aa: CASSPGREQETQYF; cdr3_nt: TGCGCCAGCAGCCCCGGACGGGAGCAAGAGACCCAGTACTTC
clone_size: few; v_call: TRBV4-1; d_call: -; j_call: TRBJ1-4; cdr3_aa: CASSQESGTTNEKLFF; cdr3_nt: TGCGCCAGCAGCCAAGAATCCGGGACGACTAATGAAAAACTGTTTTTT
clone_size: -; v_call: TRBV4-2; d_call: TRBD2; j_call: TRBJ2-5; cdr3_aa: CASSQDGTGGAGTQYF; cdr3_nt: TGTGCCAGCAGCCAAGATGGAACGGGAGGTGCCGGAACCCAGTACTTC
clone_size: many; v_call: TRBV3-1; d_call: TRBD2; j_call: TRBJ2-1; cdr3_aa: CAAGGDLLAGTDEQFF; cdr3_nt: TGTGCGGCGGGGGGAGACCTGCTGGCCGGGACCGATGAGCAGTTCTTC
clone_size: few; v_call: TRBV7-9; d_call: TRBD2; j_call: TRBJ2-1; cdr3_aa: CASSPPTSGLSDNEQFF; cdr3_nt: TGTGCCAGCAGCCCCCCGACTAGCGGGCTTTCAGACAATGAGCAGTTCTTC
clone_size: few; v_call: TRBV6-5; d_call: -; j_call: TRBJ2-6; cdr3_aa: CASSYASGANVLTF; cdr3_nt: TGTGCCAGCAGTTACGCCTCTGGGGCCAACGTCCTGACTTTC
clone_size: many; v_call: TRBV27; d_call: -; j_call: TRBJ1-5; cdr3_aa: CASSSRNQPQHF; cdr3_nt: TGTGCCAGCAGTTCCCGCAATCAGCCCCAGCATTTT
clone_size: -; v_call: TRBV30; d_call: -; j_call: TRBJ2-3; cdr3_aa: CAWRGGSFRSQYF; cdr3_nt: TGTGCCTGGAGGGGGGGCAGTTTCAGATCGCAGTATTTT
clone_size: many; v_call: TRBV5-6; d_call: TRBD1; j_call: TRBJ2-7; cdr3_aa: CASSLVQGAIYEQYF; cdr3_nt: TGTGCCAGCAGCTTGGTACAGGGGGCTATCTACGAGCAGTACTTC
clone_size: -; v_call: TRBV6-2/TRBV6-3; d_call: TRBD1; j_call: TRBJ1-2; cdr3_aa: CASSQGQGVIENGYTF; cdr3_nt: TGTGCCAGCAGTCAAGGACAGGGAGTGATTGAAAATGGCTACACCTTC
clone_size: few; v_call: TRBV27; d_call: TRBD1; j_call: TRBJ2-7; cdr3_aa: CASSNRQGLGEQYF; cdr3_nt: TGTGCCAGCAGTAATCGACAGGGGTTGGGCGAGCAGTACTTC
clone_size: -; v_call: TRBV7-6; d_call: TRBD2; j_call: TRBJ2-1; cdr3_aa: CASSLPTSGVFGEQFF; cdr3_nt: TGTGCCAGCAGCTTACCTACTAGCGGGGTATTTGGTGAGCAGTTCTTC
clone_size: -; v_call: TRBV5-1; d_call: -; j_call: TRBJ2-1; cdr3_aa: CASSLGRGYGEQFF; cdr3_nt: TGCGCCAGCAGCTTGGGTCGGGGGTACGGTGAGCAGTTCTTC
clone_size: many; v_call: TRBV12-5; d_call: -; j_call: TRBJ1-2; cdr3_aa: CASGTPPGSGGYTF; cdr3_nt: TGTGCTAGTGGGACTCCCCCCGGCAGTGGTGGCTACACCTTC
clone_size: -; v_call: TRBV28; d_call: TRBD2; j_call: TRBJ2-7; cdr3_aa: CASSNLAGATPYEQYF; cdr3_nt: TGTGCCAGCAGTAACCTAGCGGGGGCCACCCCCTACGAGCAGTACTTC
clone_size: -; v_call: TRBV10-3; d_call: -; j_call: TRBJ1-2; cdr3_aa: CAIRRQSNYGYTF; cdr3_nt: TGTGCCATCAGGAGACAGTCTAACTATGGCTACACCTTC
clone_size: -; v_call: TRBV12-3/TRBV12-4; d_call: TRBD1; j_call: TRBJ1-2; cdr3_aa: CASSQPTGNNYGYTF; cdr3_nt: TGTGCCAGCAGTCAGCCGACAGGGAATAACTATGGCTACACCTTC
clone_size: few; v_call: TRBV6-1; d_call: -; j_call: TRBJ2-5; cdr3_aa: CASRGVGQETQYF; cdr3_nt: TGTGCCAGCAGAGGGGTAGGGCAAGAGACCCAGTACTTC
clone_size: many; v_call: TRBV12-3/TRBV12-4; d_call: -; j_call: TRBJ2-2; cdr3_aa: CASSFRGTNTGELFF; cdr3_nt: TGTGCCAGCAGTTTTCGGGGTACGAACACCGGGGAGCTGTTTTTT
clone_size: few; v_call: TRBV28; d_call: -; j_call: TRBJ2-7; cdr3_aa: CASSLSGVSYEQYF; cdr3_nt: TGTGCCAGCAGTTTGTCGGGGGTCTCCTACGAGCAGTACTTC
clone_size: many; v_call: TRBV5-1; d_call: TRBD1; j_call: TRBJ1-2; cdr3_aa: CASSISSGTGFGYTF; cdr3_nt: TGCGCCAGCAGCATCAGTTCCGGGACAGGGTTTGGCTACACCTTC
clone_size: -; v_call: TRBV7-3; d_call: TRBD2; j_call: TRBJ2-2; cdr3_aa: CASRLAGANGELFF; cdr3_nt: TGTGCCAGCAGGCTAGCGGGAGCTAACGGGGAGCTGTTTTTT
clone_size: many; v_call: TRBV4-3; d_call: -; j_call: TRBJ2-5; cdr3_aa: CASSQDFGNFRETQYF; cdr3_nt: TGCGCCAGCAGCCAAGACTTTGGGAATTTTCGGGAGACCCAGTACTTC
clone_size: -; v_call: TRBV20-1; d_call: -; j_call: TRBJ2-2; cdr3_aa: CSAREGTNTGELFF; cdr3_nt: TGCAGTGCTAGAGAGGGAACGAACACCGGGGAGCTGTTTTTT
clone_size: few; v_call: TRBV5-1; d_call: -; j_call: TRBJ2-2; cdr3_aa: CASSLRWDNGELFF; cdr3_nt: TGCGCCAGCAGCTTGCGCTGGGACAACGGGGAGCTGTTTTTT
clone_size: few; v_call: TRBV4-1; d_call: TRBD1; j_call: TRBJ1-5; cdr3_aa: CASSQDPQGAHQPQHF; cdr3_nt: TGCGCCAGCAGCCAAGATCCGCAGGGGGCGCATCAGCCCCAGCATTTT
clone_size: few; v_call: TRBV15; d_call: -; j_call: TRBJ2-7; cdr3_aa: CATSRERRAGPTYEQYF; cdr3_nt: TGTGCCACCAGCAGAGAGCGACGGGCGGGGCCGACCTACGAGCAGTACTTC
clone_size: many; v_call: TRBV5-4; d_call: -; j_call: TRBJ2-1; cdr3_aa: CASSLEGRPEQFF; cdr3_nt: TGTGCCAGCAGCTTGGAGGGCCGGCCCGAGCAGTTCTTC
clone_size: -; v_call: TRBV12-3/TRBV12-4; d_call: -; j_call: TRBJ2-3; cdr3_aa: CASSERGLFTDTQYF; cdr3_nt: TGTGCCAGCAGTGAACGAGGACTCTTCACAGATACGCAGTATTTT